This TCR beta chain was sequenced during a study of blood T cell repertoires in COVID-19. At the level of the study: From T cells, B-cell-depleted T cells, or PBMCs came the material, which was cDNA or gDNA.

In the original processing: Researchers report that nucleated cell counts were estimated from reference gene primer amplification. Here immunoSEQ multiplex PCR was the method, and the copy in TCRdb shows in-frame clones only, minus some. V and J calls and clone size are given by that table; D and trimming were obtained from the DNA. The sample shows 35,000 to 55,000 clones, around nine tenths of them seen only once. With 2 bases clipped from V and 6 bases from J, the junction kept 2 bases outside the gene matches. The CDR3 has 13 amino acids. Germline V gives CDR1 SQVTM, CDR2 ANQGSEA. The sample taken for sequencing was peripheral blood. This sequence was found in a human donor in a cohort sampled during active COVID-19. This rearrangement joins TRBV29-1 to TRBJ2-1; 9 bases map to TRBD2. The CDR3 nucleotides are TGCAGCGTTGAATCTAGCGGGACCAATGAGCAGTTCTTC. It encodes CSVESSGTNEQFF.